The entry below gives a single TCR beta chain sequence along with its context. Sequence at one end of the junction differs from germline and may be a read error. Original processing methods: Amplified reference gene primers provided the basis for estimating nucleated cell counts. TCRdb's table, derived via immunoSEQ multiplex PCR, lists solely in-frame clones and lacks some. Clone size and V and J calls were adopted from that table, with D and trimming inferred from the DNA. The sample shows 210,000 or so clones, approximately 84% of them seen only once. The sample is drawn from a study of blood T cell repertoires in COVID-19. About the research overall: Acute and convalescent COVID-19 specimens originated in the United States, Italy and Spain. The cDNA or gDNA used as material had been derived from T cells, B-cell-depleted T cells, or PBMCs.

Germline lookup yields CDR1 MDHEN and CDR2 SYDVKM. The CDR3 loop spans 11 amino acids. This clonotype was obtained from a man aged 35-49 years with active or convalescent COVID-19. Sample: peripheral blood. The gene calls are TRBV28 and TRBJ2-7; TRBD1 agrees at 11 bases. The CDR3 region is CASSLGQGADF. The CDR3 coding sequence is TGTGCCAGCAGTCTTGGACAGGGGGCGGACTTC.